This T cell receptor (beta chain) is from a study of OX40 agonist ivuxolimab in advanced cancers. Whole-study results and caveats: Dose levels from 0.1 to 3.0 mg/kg saw CD4+ and CD8+ blood T cells expand clonally by week 6.

As concerns this clone: Its target is unknown.

Trimming stripped 6 bases from V and 1 base from J, with 18 bases between. Germline V gene sequence: CDR1 KGHSH, CDR2 LQKENI. The CDR3 is 16 residues long. Only in-frame clones appear in the TCRdb table, and some are missing; sequencing was by immunoSEQ multiplex PCR. The data show about 62,000 clones, approximately 81% seen once. With autoimmune disease history or systemic immunosuppression, patients were excluded. The chain employs TRBV18 and TRBJ1-1; no definite D call. The starting material was CD4+ or CD8+ T cells sorted from blood, obtained in a trial of the OX40 agonist ivuxolimab. The sequence was collected from an adult with an advanced solid tumor such as melanoma, head and neck, liver or kidney cancer. In DNA form, the CDR3 reads TGTGCCAGCTCCCCTGCCGTCAACCGACGGAACACTGAAGCTTTCTTT. This encodes CASSPAVNRRNTEAFF.